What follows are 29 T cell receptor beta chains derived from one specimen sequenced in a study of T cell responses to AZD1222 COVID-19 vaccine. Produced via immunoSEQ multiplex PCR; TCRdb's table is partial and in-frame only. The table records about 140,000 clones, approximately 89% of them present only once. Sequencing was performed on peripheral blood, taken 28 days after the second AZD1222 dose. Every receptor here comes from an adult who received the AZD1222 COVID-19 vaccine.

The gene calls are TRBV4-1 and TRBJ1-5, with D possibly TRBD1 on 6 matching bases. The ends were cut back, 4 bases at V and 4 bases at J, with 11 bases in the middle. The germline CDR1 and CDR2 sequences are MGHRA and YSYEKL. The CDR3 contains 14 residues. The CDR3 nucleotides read TGCGCCAGCAGCCTAGGACAGCTGAATCAGCCCCAGCATTTT. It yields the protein CASSLGQLNQPQHF.

The CDR3 DNA reads TGTGCCAGCAGCTTGGGGGGGATTGAGCAGTTCTTC. Translation gives CASSLGGIEQFF. The chain employs TRBV5-8 and TRBJ2-1; D tentatively fits TRBD1 or TRBD2 (5 bases each). Germline V CDR1 and CDR2: SGHTS, YDEGEE. The CDR3 totals 12 residues. Trimming cost V 0 bases and J 9 bases, with 7 bases left between them.

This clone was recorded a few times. CDR3 sequence reads: CASSSPDRNTEAFF. In DNA, the CDR3 is TGTGCCAGCAGCTCCCCTGACAGAAACACTGAAGCTTTCTTT. The chain recombines TRBV13 with TRBJ1-1, with TRBD1 as a possible D gene (5 bases). The CDR3 has 14 amino acids. CDR1 is PRHDT and CDR2 is FYEKMQ in the germline V gene (reference sequence). Trimming cost V 4 bases and J 2 bases, with 11 bases left between them.

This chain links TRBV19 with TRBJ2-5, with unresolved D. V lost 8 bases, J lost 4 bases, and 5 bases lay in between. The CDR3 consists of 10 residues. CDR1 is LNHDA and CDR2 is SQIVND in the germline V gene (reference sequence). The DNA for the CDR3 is TGTGCCAGTGAAGGAGAGACCCAGTACTTC. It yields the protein CASEGETQYF.

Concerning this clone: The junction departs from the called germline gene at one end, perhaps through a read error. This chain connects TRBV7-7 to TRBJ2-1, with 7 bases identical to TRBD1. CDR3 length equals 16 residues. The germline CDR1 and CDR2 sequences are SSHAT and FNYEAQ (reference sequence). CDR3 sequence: CASSPWQGVALNEQFF. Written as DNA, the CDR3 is TGTGCTAGCAGCCCTTGGCAGGGGGTGGCGTTGAATGAGCAGTTCTTC.

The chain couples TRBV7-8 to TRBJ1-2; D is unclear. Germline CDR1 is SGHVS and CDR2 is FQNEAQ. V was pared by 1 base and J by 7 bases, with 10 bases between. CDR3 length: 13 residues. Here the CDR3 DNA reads TGTGCCAGCAGCTTAGAGGTCCGGGCTGGCTACACCTTC. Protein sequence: CASSLEVRAGYTF.

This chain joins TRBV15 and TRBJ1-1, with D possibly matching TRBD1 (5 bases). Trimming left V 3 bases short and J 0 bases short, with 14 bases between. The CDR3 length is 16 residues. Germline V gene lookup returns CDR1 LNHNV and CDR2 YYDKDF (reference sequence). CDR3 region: CATSRRPGRLNTEAFF. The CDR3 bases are TGTGCCACCAGCAGGCGACCGGGACGGTTGAACACTGAAGCTTTCTTT.

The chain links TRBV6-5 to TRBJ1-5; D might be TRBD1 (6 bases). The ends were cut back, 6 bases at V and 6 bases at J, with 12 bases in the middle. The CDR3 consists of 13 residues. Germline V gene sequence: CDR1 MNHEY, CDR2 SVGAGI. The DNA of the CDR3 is TGTGCCAGCAGCTACACAGGGACTCAGCCCCAGCATTTT. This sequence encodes CASSYTGTQPQHF.

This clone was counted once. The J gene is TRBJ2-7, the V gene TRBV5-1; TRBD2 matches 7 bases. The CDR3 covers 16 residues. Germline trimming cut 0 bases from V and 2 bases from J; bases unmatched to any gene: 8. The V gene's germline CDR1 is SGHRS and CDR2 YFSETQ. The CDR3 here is CASSLASAGAPYEQYF. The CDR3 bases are TGCGCCAGCAGCTTGGCCAGCGCGGGAGCACCCTACGAGCAGTACTTC.

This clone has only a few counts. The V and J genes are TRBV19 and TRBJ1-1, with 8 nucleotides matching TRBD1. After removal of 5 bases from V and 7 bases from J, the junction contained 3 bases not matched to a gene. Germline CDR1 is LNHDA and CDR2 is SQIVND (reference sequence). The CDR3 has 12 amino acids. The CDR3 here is CASSDRGNEAFF. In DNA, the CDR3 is TGTGCCAGTAGTGACAGGGGTAATGAAGCTTTCTTT.

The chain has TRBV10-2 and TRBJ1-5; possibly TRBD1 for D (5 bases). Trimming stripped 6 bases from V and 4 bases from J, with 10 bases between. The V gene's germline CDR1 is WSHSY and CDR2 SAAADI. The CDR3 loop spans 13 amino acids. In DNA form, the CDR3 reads TGCGCCAGCAGAGGGGCGGGTAATCAGCCCCAGCATTTT. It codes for CASRGAGNQPQHF.

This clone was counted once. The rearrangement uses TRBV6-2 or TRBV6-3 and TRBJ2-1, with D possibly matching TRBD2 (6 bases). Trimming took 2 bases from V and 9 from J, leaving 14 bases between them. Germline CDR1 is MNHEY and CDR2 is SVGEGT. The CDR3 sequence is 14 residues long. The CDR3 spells CASSYRTGAGEQFF. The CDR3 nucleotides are TGTGCCAGCAGTTACAGGACGGGAGCAGGTGAGCAGTTCTTC.

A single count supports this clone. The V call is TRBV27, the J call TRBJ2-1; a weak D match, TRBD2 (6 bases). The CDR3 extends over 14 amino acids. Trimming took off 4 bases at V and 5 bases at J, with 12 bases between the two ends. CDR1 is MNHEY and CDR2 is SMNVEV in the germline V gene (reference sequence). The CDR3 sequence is CASSYSGLHNEQFF. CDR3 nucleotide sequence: TGTGCCAGCAGTTATTCGGGACTTCACAATGAGCAGTTCTTC.

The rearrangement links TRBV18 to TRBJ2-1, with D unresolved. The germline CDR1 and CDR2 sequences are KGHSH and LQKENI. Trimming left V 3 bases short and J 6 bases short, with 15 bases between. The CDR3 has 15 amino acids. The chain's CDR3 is CASSPSLERVNEQFF. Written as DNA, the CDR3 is TGTGCCAGCTCACCCAGCTTGGAGAGAGTCAATGAGCAGTTCTTC.

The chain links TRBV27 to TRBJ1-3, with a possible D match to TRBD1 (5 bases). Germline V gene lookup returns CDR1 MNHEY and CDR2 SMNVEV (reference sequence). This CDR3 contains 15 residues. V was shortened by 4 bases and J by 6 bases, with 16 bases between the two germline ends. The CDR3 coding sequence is TGTGCCAGCAGTTCCCGGGGCGTCGGGGAAAACACCATATATTTT. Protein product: CASSSRGVGENTIYF.

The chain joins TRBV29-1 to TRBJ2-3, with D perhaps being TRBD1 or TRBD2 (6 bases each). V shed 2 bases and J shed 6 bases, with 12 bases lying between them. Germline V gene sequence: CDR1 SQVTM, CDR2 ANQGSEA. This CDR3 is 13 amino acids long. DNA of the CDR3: TGCAGCGTTGAAACAGGGAGGTACGATACGCAGTATTTT. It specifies CSVETGRYDTQYF.

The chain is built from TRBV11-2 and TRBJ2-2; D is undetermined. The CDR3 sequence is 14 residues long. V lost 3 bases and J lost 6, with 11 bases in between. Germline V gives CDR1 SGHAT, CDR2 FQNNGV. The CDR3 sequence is CASSFRQSAGELFF. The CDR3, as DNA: TGTGCCAGCAGCTTTCGGCAAAGTGCCGGGGAGCTGTTTTTT.

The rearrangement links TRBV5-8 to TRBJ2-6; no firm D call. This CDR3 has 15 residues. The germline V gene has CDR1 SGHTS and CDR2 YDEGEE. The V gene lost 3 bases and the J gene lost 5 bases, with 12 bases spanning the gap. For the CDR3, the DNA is TGTGCCAGCAGCTATCCGACGGTCCGGGCCAACGTCCTGACTTTC. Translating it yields CASSYPTVRANVLTF.

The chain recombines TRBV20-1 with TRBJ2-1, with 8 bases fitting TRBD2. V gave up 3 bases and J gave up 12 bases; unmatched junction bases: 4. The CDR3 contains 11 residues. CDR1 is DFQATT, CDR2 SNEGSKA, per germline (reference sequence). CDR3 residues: CSASTRGGQFF. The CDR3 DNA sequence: TGCAGTGCTAGTACTCGGGGGGGGCAGTTCTTC.

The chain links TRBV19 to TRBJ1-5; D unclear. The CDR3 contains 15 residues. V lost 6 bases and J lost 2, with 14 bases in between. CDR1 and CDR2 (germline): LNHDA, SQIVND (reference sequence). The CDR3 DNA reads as TGTGCCAGTAGGAGAGACTCCGCCGGCAATCAGCCCCAGCATTTT. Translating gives CASRRDSAGNQPQHF.

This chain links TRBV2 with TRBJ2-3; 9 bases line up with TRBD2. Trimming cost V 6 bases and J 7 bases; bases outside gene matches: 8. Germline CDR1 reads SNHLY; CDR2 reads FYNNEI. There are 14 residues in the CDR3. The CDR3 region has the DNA TGTGCCAGCAGGTATAGCGGGAGACGGTATACGCAGTATTTT. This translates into CASRYSGRRYTQYF.

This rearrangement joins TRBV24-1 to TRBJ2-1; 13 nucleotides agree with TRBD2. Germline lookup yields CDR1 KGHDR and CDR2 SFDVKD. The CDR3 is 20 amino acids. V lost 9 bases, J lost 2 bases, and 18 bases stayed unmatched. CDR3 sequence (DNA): TGTGCCACCTCTGGGCGAGAACTAGCGGGAGGGAAGGTTACCTACAATGAGCAGTTCTTC. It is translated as CATSGRELAGGKVTYNEQFF.

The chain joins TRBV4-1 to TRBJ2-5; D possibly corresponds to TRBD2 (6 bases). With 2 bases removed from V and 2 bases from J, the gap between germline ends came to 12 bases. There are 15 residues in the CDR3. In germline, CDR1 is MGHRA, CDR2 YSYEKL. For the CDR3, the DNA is TGCGCCAGCAGCCAATACGGGACTGTACAAGAGACCCAGTACTTC. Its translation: CASSQYGTVQETQYF.

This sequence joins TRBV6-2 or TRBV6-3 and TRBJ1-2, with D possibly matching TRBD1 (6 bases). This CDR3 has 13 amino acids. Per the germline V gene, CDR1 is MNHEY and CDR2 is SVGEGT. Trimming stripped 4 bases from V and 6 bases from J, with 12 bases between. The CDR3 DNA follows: TGTGCCAGCAGTTTCGTGGGGGCCGATGGCTACACCTTC. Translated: CASSFVGADGYTF.

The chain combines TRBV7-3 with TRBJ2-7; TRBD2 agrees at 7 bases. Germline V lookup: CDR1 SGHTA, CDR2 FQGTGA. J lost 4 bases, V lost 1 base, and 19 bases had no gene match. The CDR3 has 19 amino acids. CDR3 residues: CASSLIRRVGGSSFYEQYF. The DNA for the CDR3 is TGTGCCAGCAGCTTAATTCGACGGGTGGGCGGGAGCTCTTTTTACGAGCAGTACTTC.

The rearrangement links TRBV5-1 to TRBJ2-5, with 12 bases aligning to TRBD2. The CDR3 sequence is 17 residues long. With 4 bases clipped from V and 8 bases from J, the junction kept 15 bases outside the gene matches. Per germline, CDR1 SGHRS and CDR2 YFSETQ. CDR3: CASSPVLAGGPRGTQYF. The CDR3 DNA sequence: TGCGCCAGCAGCCCCGTACTAGCGGGAGGTCCCAGGGGAACCCAGTACTTC.

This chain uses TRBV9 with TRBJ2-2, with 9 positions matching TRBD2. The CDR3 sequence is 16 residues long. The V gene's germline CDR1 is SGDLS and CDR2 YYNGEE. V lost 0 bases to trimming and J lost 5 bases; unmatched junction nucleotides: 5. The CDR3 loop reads CASSVGLAVMTGELFF. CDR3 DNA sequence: TGTGCCAGCAGCGTAGGACTAGCGGTGATGACCGGGGAGCTGTTTTTT.

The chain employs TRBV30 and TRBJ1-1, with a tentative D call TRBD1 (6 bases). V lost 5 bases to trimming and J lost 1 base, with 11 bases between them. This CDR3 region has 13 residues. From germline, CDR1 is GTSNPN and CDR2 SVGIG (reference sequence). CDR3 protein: CAWLFRGNTEAFF. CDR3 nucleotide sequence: TGTGCCTGGCTGTTCAGGGGGAACACTGAAGCTTTCTTT.

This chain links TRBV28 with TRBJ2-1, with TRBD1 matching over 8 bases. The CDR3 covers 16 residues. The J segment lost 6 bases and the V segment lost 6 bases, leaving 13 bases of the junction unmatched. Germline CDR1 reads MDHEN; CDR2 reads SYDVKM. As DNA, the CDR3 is TGTGCCAGCAGCAAAGTCACAGGGGGGCGCCCCAATGAGCAGTTCTTC. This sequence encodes CASSKVTGGRPNEQFF.